This T cell receptor (beta chain) was recorded in a study of shared clonotypes between healthy human individuals. Per germline, CDR1 SGHTA and CDR2 FQGNSA. This CDR3 region has 12 residues. Profiling relied on immunoSEQ multiplex PCR, and the TCRdb table lists in-frame clones only, not all of them. This table holds around 1 million clones, 70% to 85% found once. The J gene is TRBJ1-1, the V gene TRBV7-2; perhaps TRBD1 as D (6 bases). The source of this sequence is a man aged 18 to 30 in good health. The sample comprised memory CD4+ T cells sorted from blood. Noted subset: CD45RA-negative fraction. The CDR3 is CGSGGRVTEAFF. The CDR3 DNA sequence: TGTGGAAGCGGGGGGCGAGTCACTGAAGCTTTCTTT.